This T cell receptor beta chain was identified during a study of blood T cells in healthy people across ages. Study-wide results and limits: Unsorted PBMCs blocked a conclusive comparison of naive and antigen-experienced cells.

Donors gave roughly 10 milliliters of peripheral blood apiece. The second PCR ran about 7 to 12 cycles with a sample-barcoded 5' primer and J-beta primers. TCRdb reprocessed the 5' RACE reads via MiXCR and lists one record per CDR3 protein. The sample contains fewer than 900,000 distinct CDR3 sequences, around 34% of which appear only once. Trimming took 3 bases from V and 0 from J, leaving 9 bases between them. The CDR3 has 14 residues. This clonotype showed up many times. The antigen remains unidentified. The gene calls are TRBV12-3 or TRBV12-4 and TRBJ2-7; possibly TRBD2 for D (5 bases). Material for sequencing was blood. The sequence came from a man aged 18 to 30 in good health. CDR3 DNA: TGTGCCAGCAGTTTCGGACTGAGCTCCTACGAGCAGTACTTC. Protein: CASSFGLSSYEQYF.